This TCR beta chain was obtained from a study of blood T cell repertoires in COVID-19. About the study: The study drew acute and convalescent COVID-19 samples from the United States, Italy and Spain. PBMCs, B-cell-depleted T cells, or T cells provided the cDNA or gDNA that made up the material.

In the original processing: Amplification of reference gene primers provided the estimated nucleated cell counts. The table came from immunoSEQ multiplex PCR; TCRdb's copy has only in-frame clones and leaves some out. The D gene and trimming were derived from the DNA, and the V and J assignments and clone size from that table. The table shows some 330,000 clones, with 85% to 90% occurring only once. The length of the CDR3 is 16 residues. Germline V gene data show CDR1 as MDHEN and CDR2 as SYDVKM. Trimming stripped 5 bases from V and 3 bases from J, with 20 bases between. This sequence was found in a woman aged 45-65 years with active or convalescent COVID-19. Material: peripheral blood. The chain employs TRBV28 and TRBJ2-7; tentative D call: TRBD1 (6 bases). As DNA, the CDR3 is TGTGCCAGCAGTGAGACCTCTACAGGGACCTACTACGAGCAGTACTTC. It is translated as CASSETSTGTYYEQYF.